The 10 T cell receptor beta chains presented below share a single source sample, sequenced in a study of tissue T cells after allogeneic stem cell transplantation. Profiling relied on immunoSEQ multiplex PCR, and the TCRdb table lists in-frame clones only, not all of them. Of roughly 2,900 clones listed, approximately 44% were seen once; the top ten hold roughly a fifth. Time point denoted: mouse harvest day 14 after allogeneic transplant. Mouse grafts combined 10^7 T-cell-depleted bone marrow cells with 10^6 splenic CD5+ T cells. Source material: gut tissue. The receptors here all came from a female BALB/c mouse given C57BL/6 T cells with graft-versus-host disease after an allogeneic hematopoietic cell transplant.

Comment on this clone: Gene names and germline refer to mouse. The read comes to an end 1 residue before the CDR3 does, leaving the germline J gene to fill in the end. The chain joins TRBV12-1 to TRBJ2-4; the D gene is possibly TRBD2 (7 bases). The CDR3 is 16 residues long. V was cut by 0 bases and J by 1 base, with 13 bases left in between. Germline CDR1 reads SGHSN; CDR2 reads HYEKVE. Incomplete CDR3 DNA: TGTGCCAGCTCTCTCGATCCCTGGGGGCGTCAAAACACCTTGTAC. Translating it yields CASSLDPWGRQNTLY. The full CDR3 protein reads CASSLDPWGRQNTLYF.

Turning to this clone: The gene names here belong to mouse. The sequenced fragment ends 1 residue before the CDR3 boundary, so the rest is inferred from the germline J gene. This chain uses TRBV1 with TRBJ2-7, with 12 nucleotides matching TRBD2. J was trimmed by 4 bases and V by 3 bases; bases with no gene match: 4. Germline CDR1 is NSQYPW and CDR2 is LRSPGD (reference sequence). The CDR3 contains 15 residues. The CDR3 region is CTCSADWGGAYEQYF. CDR3 bases read: TGCACCTGCAGTGCCGACTGGGGGGGCGCATATGAACAGTAC.

This clone was seen only a few times. Gene names follow the mouse nomenclature. The observed sequence ends 1 residue before the CDR3 terminus, with the missing tail filled in from the germline J gene. V usage is TRBV12-1 and J usage is TRBJ2-7, with D possibly TRBD2 on 6 matching bases. CDR1 SGHSN and CDR2 HYEKVE come from the germline V gene. The CDR3 contains 12 residues. Trimming took 0 bases from V and 6 from J, leaving 8 bases between them. This CDR3 is CASSLVGVEQYF. The CDR3 DNA, read in part, is TGTGCCAGCTCTCTCGTGGGGGTTGAACAGTAC.

This clone was seen more than once but under ten times. Germline and genes: mouse. Coverage ceases 1 residue before the CDR3 finishes, and the germline J gene fills in the end. The rearrangement links TRBV26 to TRBJ1-3; D might be TRBD1 (5 bases). V was pared by 2 bases and J by 0 bases, with 5 bases between. This CDR3 is 14 amino acids long. Germline V lookup: CDR1 KGHPV, CDR2 FQNQEV (reference sequence). The CDR3 reads CASSLGGSGNTLYF. CDR3 bases read: TGTGCCAGCAGTCTGGGGGGTTCTGGAAATACGCTCTAT.

Details on this clone: Gene names follow the mouse nomenclature. The read falls 1 residue short of the CDR3 end, and the missing part is taken from the germline J gene. The V and J genes are TRBV26 and TRBJ1-4; no clear D. CDR3 length equals 13 residues. Trimming cost V 3 bases and J 4 bases, with 6 bases left between them. In germline, CDR1 is KGHPV, CDR2 FQNQEV (reference sequence). Incomplete CDR3 DNA: TGTGCCAGCAGTCTAGGACTCAACGAAAGATTATTT. Its protein is CASSLGLNERLF. The entire CDR3 sequence reads CASSLGLNERLFF.

Of note for this clone: Mouse germline and gene names are used. The read is 1 residue too short to cover the CDR3 end, so that end is filled in from the germline J gene. The chain joins TRBV13-2 to TRBJ1-3; D not certain. Germline V lookup: CDR1 NNHNN, CDR2 SYGAGS (reference sequence). V was trimmed by 5 bases and J by 4 bases, leaving 7 bases between them. The CDR3 spans 12 residues. CDR3 amino acids: CASGLGGNTLYF. The part of the CDR3 DNA that was read is TGTGCCAGCGGCCTGGGGGGAAATACGCTCTAT.

As regards this clone: Genes and germline are mouse. The read terminates 1 residue ahead of where the CDR3 ends, so the germline J gene completes it. The chain has TRBV20 and TRBJ1-2; D gene uncertain. The CDR3 sequence is 12 residues long. Germline V gives CDR1 GFQATS, CDR2 STVNSAI. The DNA read from the CDR3 is TGTGGGCTAGGGATAATTGACTCCGACTACACC. This translates into CGLGIIDSDYT. The CDR3 as a whole reads CGLGIIDSDYTF.

By its share, this clone is hyperexpanded (1% or more). Genes and germline come from the mouse. Read sequence stops 1 residue before the CDR3 end, and the germline J gene provides the missing end. This same CDR3 is encoded by further DNA sequences in the sample. The gene calls are TRBV26 and TRBJ1-3; D gene unclear. Deletions cut 4 bases from V and 0 bases from J, with 7 bases between. There are 14 residues in the CDR3. Per the germline V gene, CDR1 is KGHPV and CDR2 is FQNQEV (reference sequence). CDR3 region: CASSREGSGNTLYF. Incomplete CDR3 DNA: TGTGCCAGCAGTCGAGAGGGTTCTGGAAATACGCTCTAT.

This clone has just a few counts. The gene names given are mouse names. Coverage ceases 1 residue before the CDR3 finishes, and the germline J gene fills in the end. This chain uses TRBV26 with TRBJ1-4, with D possibly matching TRBD1 (5 bases). The CDR3 contains 14 residues. Trimming took off 2 bases at V and 4 bases at J, with 8 bases between the two ends. In germline, CDR1 is KGHPV, CDR2 FQNQEV (reference sequence). The CDR3 reads CASSLSQGNERLFF. The CDR3 bases that were read are TGTGCCAGCAGTCTGAGTCAGGGCAACGAAAGATTATTT.

Regarding this clone: Here the gene names and germline are mouse. The read halts 1 residue ahead of the CDR3 end, with the missing end drawn from the germline J gene. The rearrangement joins TRBV26 to TRBJ1-1; D gene ambiguous. The CDR3 is 13 amino acids. The ends were cut back, 0 bases at V and 1 base at J, with 3 bases in the middle. Germline-derived CDR1 and CDR2 are KGHPV and FQNQEV (reference sequence). CDR3 DNA, as far as it was read: TGTGCCAGCAGTCTGTCTTGGAACACAGAAGTCTTC. This sequence encodes CASSLSWNTEVF. The full CDR3 protein reads CASSLSWNTEVFF.